This TCR beta chain comes out of a study of human T cells and chemical hapten exposure. Looking at the study overall: Patients were mainly female, each with alopecia areata, totalis or universalis.

As to time point: patch test 2, 6 weeks after DPC sensitization. Treatment in this sample: therapeutic diphenylcyclopropenone sensitization with weekly scalp DPC. During construction of the library, unique molecular identifiers were attached to individual cDNA molecules for quantitative, reproducible TCR counting. TCRdb fed the RACE reads into MiXCR, producing one record per CDR3 protein. The table lists tens of thousands of distinct CDR3 sequences, roughly a tenth of them singletons. The V and J ends lost 4 bases and 2 bases respectively, with 6 bases between them. This CDR3 comprises 12 residues. Germline CDR1 reads SQVTM; CDR2 reads ANQGSEA. This clonotype was detected many times. Its target is not known. Study-level findings and limits: Relative to control repertoires, expanded TCRs gave rise to significantly more large CDR3 similarity clusters. Donors, who had alopecia, may show an immune response that differs from healthy people's.

The TCR sequence derives from a woman aged 30 to 39 with alopecia areata. Some clones in this sample may be carry-over from other donors' samples. Material: whole blood, obtained in connection with sensitization to the hapten diphenylcyclopropenone (DPC). This chain joins TRBV29-1 and TRBJ1-5, with D hard to call. The CDR3, as DNA: TGCAGCGTTGCCCTGGGCAATCAGCCCCAGCATTTT. Its protein product is CSVALGNQPQHF.